This T cell receptor beta chain was profiled in a study of blood T cell repertoires in COVID-19. About the study: Material from acute and convalescent COVID-19 was sourced from the United States, Italy and Spain. Sources were T cells, B-cell-depleted T cells, or PBMCs; the material itself was cDNA or gDNA.

This CDR3 contains 14 residues. Trimming left V 6 bases short and J 3 bases short, with 12 bases between. Germline V gene sequence: CDR1 MNHNY, CDR2 SVGAGI (reference sequence). The data were produced by immunoSEQ multiplex PCR, yet TCRdb's version contains in-frame clones alone and is incomplete. The sample has roughly 100,000 clones; roughly 92% are singletons. This TCR was sampled from a woman aged 50 to 65 with COVID-19, enrolled during active disease. Sequences were obtained from peripheral blood. This chain connects TRBV6-6 to TRBJ1-5, with D perhaps TRBD1 (5 bases). CDR3 residues: CASSNGGNNQPQHF. The DNA for the CDR3 is TGTGCCAGCAGCAACGGGGGGAACAATCAGCCCCAGCATTTT.